The TCR beta chain under discussion was sequenced for a study of blood T cell repertoires in COVID-19. Turning to the study itself: COVID-19 samples from acute and convalescent phases originated in the United States, Italy and Spain.

TCRdb's table, derived via immunoSEQ multiplex PCR, lists solely in-frame clones and lacks some. The profile shows some 150,000 clones, 80% to 90% of them singletons. CDR1 and CDR2 from the germline V gene are KGHDR and SFDVKD. Trimming took off 3 bases at V and 8 bases at J, with 10 bases between the two ends. The CDR3 extends over 12 amino acids. While infection was still active, Seattle patients were enrolled and then followed longitudinally. The sample was peripheral blood. The clonotype originates from a woman aged 55-70 years with COVID-19, enrolled during active disease. The J gene is TRBJ2-7, the V gene TRBV24-1; D is perhaps TRBD1 (6 bases). CDR3 DNA sequence: TGTGCCACCAGTGATAGGGGGTATAAGCAGTACTTC. It translates to CATSDRGYKQYF.